This is a list of T cell receptor beta chains from one sample in a study of T cell responses to AZD1222 COVID-19 vaccine. Only in-frame clones appear in the TCRdb table, and some are missing; sequencing was by immunoSEQ multiplex PCR. The table has tens of thousands of clones, more than 75% seen once; the top ten hold around an eighth. The sample here was peripheral blood, taken on day 0 of AZD1222 vaccination. Receptors were obtained from an adult in good health. Each CDR3 is given with its conserved first and last residue. Each record gives: clone size, D gene, V gene, J gene, CDR3 length, CDR3 protein, CDR3 DNA. The D gene is left open where the match is weak. Clone size appears in some rows only: once, few, many, or a class for an expanded clone.

few	TRBD1	TRBV18	TRBJ1-2	16	CASSPDRGETNYGYTF	TGTGCCAGCTCACCAGACAGGGGCGAAACTAACTATGGCTACACCTTC
.	TRBD2	TRBV7-2	TRBJ2-5	15	CASSPRTSGRETQYF	TGTGCCAGCAGCCCCAGGACTAGTGGTCGAGAGACCCAGTACTTC
few	.	TRBV3-1/TRBV3-2	TRBJ2-5	13	CASRPGWGETQYF	TGTGCCAGCAGACCAGGTTGGGGGGAGACCCAGTACTTC
.	.	TRBV7-9	TRBJ2-3	11	CASTSSDTQYF	TGTGCCAGCACCTCATCGGATACGCAGTATTTT
.	.	TRBV29-1	TRBJ2-5	13	CSVEETATETQYF	TGCAGCGTTGAAGAGACGGCTACAGAGACCCAGTACTTC
.	.	TRBV19	TRBJ2-2	15	CASSETGVNTGELFF	TGTGCCAGTAGTGAGACAGGCGTGAACACCGGGGAGCTGTTTTTT
.	.	TRBV5-1	TRBJ2-7	14	CASSLSGGTYEQYF	TGCGCCAGCAGCTTATCGGGGGGCACCTACGAGCAGTACTTC
.	TRBD1	TRBV7-9	TRBJ1-4	16	CASSPGTGRPNEKLFF	TGTGCCAGCAGCCCCGGGACAGGGAGGCCTAATGAAAAACTGTTTTTT
few	.	TRBV27	TRBJ2-3	13	CASSVDPRDTQYF	TGTGCCAGCAGTGTGGACCCGCGGGATACGCAGTATTTT
.	.	TRBV5-5	TRBJ1-1	13	CASSLDRNTEAFF	TGTGCCAGCAGCTTGGACAGGAACACTGAAGCTTTCTTT
.	.	TRBV7-9	TRBJ1-6	15	CASSLGSSYNSPLHF	TGTGCCAGCAGCTTAGGGAGCTCCTATAATTCACCCCTCCACTTT
.	TRBD1	TRBV4-3	TRBJ2-2	17	CASSQGPPGQGAGELFF	TGCGCCAGCAGCCAAGGGCCCCCGGGACAGGGTGCCGGGGAGCTGTTTTTT